The next 5 T cell receptor beta chains were all read from a single sample in a study of tissue T cells after allogeneic stem cell transplantation. The time point: mouse harvest day 14 after allogeneic transplant. Each mouse received 10^7 T-cell-depleted marrow cells plus 10^6 splenic CD5+ T cells by tail vein. The repertoire was sequenced with immunoSEQ multiplex PCR; TCRdb's copy has only in-frame clones and lacks some. The sample yields thousands of clones, more than 40% seen once. Sequencing used gut tissue. These TCRs come from a female BALB/c mouse given C57BL/6 T cells with graft-versus-host disease after an allogeneic hematopoietic cell transplant.

A note on this clone: Gene names are the mouse ones. The read gets to within 1 residue of the CDR3 end, and the germline J gene fills in the rest. The chain couples TRBV12-2 to TRBJ1-6; no firm D call. TRBJ1-6 is an ORF; its function is uncertain. CDR1 and CDR2 from the germline V gene are SGHLS and HYDKME. CDR3 length: 15 residues. Trimming removed 0 bases at V and 3 bases at J, with 8 bases between. The covered CDR3 bases are TGTGCCAGCTCTCTCGAAGGGATCTATAATTCGCCCCTCTAC. Amino acid sequence: CASSLEGIYNSPLY. The CDR3 in its entirety is CASSLEGIYNSPLYF.

A word on this clone: Gene names are mouse gene names. Read coverage stops 1 residue before the CDR3 terminus; the germline J gene supplies the remainder. The rearrangement joins TRBV2 to TRBJ2-2; 9 positions match TRBD2. Germline trimming cut 3 bases from V and 2 bases from J; bases unmatched to any gene: 1. Germline V lookup: CDR1 LGHNA, CDR2 YSYQKL. CDR3 length: 15 amino acids. CDR3 protein: CASSHDWGNTGQLYF. CDR3 DNA, as far as it was read: TGTGCCAGCAGCCACGACTGGGGGAACACCGGGCAGCTCTAC.

This clone was found a few times. The genes and germline here are from mouse. The read stops 1 residue short of the end of the CDR3; the missing end is completed from the germline J gene. The chain recombines TRBV24 with TRBJ2-1; no clear D. Germline CDR1 is KGHTA and CDR2 is FRNEEI. The CDR3 is made up of 11 amino acids. V was shortened by 6 bases and J by 3 bases, with 3 bases between the two germline ends. CDR3 DNA, as far as it was read: TGTGCCAGCAGCACCTATGCTGAGCAGTTC. Translating it yields CASSTYAEQF. The entire CDR3 is CASSTYAEQFF.

Notes on this clone: The genes are named according to mouse. The missing CDR3 end, 1 residue past where the read stops, is filled in from the germline J gene. The chain is built from TRBV12-1 and TRBJ1-6, with D unresolved. TRBJ1-6 is assigned to the ORF class and has an uncertain function. The V end lost 2 bases, the J end lost 0 bases, and 4 bases lay between the germline ends. Germline V lookup: CDR1 SGHSN, CDR2 HYEKVE. This CDR3 has 14 residues. The CDR3 region is CASSPNSYNSPLYF. The part of the CDR3 DNA that was read is TGTGCCAGCTCTCCCAATTCCTATAATTCGCCCCTCTAC.

Comments on this clone: Mouse germline and gene names are used. This CDR3 is CASSPQGDTEVFF. The sequenced CDR3 bases are TGTGCCAGCAGTCCCCAGGGTGACACAGAAGTCTTC. The chain joins TRBV26 to TRBJ1-1; maybe TRBD1 (5 bases). The CDR3 end falls 1 residue outside the read, so it is completed with the germline J gene. The CDR3 runs to 13 residues. V gave up 4 bases and J gave up 3 bases, with 9 bases separating them. The germline V gene has CDR1 KGHPV and CDR2 FQNQEV (reference sequence).